The clone carrying this TCR beta chain has more than one count but fewer than ten. Its antigen is as yet unknown. TCRdb ran MiXCR on the reads and lists one entry per CDR3 protein. This sample has a few hundred thousand distinct CDR3 sequences, with 8% to 10% found just once. CDR1 is GTSNPN and CDR2 is SVGIG in the germline V gene (reference sequence). The CDR3 consists of 14 residues. V lost 0 bases and J 7 bases, leaving 13 bases between the germline ends. This record comes from a study of T cell repertoires in cytomegalovirus infection. About the study: In public TCR beta signatures, there were indications of both CMV infection and matching HLA type.

Study-wide points: Of the TCR beta families, the public ones yielded a cumulative frequency that identified carriers of CMV plus the relevant HLA. Across the ex vivo response, the dominant clonotypes were HLA-C-restricted CMV-specific TCR beta clonotypes.

J is TRBJ1-5 and V is TRBV30, with no clear D. This clonotype was obtained from a human donor in good health (CMV status not recorded). Some clones in this sample may be carry-over from other donors' samples. The sequenced material came from PBMCs. CDR3: CAWSVSRGAQPQHF. CDR3 bases: TGTGCCTGGAGTGTATCCCGGGGAGCCCAGCCCCAGCATTTT. Full variable domain (remainder filled in from reference TRBV30 and TRBJ1-5): SQTIHQWPATLVQPVGSPLSLECTVEGTSNPNLYWYRQAAGRGLQLLFYSVGIGQISSEVPQNLSASRPQDRQFILSSKKLLLSDSGFYLCAWSVSRGAQPQHFGDGTRLSIL.